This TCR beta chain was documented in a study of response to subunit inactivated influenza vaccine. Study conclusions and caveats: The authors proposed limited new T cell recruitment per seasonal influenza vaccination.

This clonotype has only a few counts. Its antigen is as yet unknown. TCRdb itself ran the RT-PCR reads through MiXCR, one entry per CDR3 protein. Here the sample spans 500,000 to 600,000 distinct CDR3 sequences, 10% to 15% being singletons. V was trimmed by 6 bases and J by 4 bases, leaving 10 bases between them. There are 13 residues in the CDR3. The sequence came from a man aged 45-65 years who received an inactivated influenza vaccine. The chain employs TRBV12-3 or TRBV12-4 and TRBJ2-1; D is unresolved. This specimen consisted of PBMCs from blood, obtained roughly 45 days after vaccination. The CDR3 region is CASRNDAYNEQFF. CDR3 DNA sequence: TGTGCCAGCAGAAATGACGCTTACAATGAGCAGTTCTTC.